The entry that follows covers one T cell receptor (beta chain) sequence. Its specificity is unknown. This sample stems from a study of T cell responses to AZD1222 COVID-19 vaccine. Study information: Second doses were pooled across both intervals (about 4 or about 12 weeks).

This table comes from immunoSEQ multiplex PCR, and its TCRdb copy is limited to in-frame clones, with some not included. The sample records under 130,000 clones, around 89% being singletons. Study-level results: Elevations in Spike-specific TCR breadth and depth followed administration of two AZD1222 doses. Seropositive at baseline were only six or seven AZD1222 recipients.

The CDR3 runs 15 residues. The germline V gene has CDR1 SGHNT and CDR2 YYREEE (reference sequence). Losses at the gene ends were 3 bases for V and 4 bases for J; bases not matched to a gene: 3. The clonotype originates from an adult in good health. The sequencing here drew on peripheral blood, taken on day 0 of AZD1222 vaccination. The gene calls are TRBV5-4 and TRBJ2-5, with 13 bases that match TRBD2. The CDR3 DNA reads as TGTGCCAGCAGCTCCAGGACTAGCGGGAGAGAGACCCAGTACTTC. Its protein product is CASSSRTSGRETQYF. The full variable domain, in which reference TRBV5-4 and TRBJ2-5 provide the parts outside the CDR3, is ETGVTQSPTHLIKTRGQQVTLRCSSQSGHNTVSWYQQALGQGPQFIFQYYREEENGRGNFPPRFSGLQFPNYSSELNVNALELDDSALYLCASSSRTSGRETQYFGPGTRLLVL.